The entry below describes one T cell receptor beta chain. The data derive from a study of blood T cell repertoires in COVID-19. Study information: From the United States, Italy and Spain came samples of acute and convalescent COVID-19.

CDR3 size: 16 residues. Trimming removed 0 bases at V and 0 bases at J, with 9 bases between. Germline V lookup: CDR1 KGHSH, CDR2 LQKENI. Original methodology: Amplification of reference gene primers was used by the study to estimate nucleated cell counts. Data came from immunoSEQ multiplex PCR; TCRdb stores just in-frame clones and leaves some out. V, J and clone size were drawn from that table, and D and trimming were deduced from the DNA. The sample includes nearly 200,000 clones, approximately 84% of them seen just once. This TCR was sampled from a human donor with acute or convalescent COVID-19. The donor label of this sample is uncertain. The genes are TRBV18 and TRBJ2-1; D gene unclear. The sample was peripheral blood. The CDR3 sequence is CASSPPRQASYNEQFF. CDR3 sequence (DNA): TGTGCCAGCTCACCACCAAGGCAGGCCTCCTACAATGAGCAGTTCTTC. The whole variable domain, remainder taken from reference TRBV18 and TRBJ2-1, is NAGVMQNPRHLVRRRGQEARLRCSPMKGHSHVYWYRQLPEEGLKFMVYLQKENIIDESGMPKERFSAEFPKEGPSILRIQQVVRGDSAAYFCASSPPRQASYNEQFFGPGTRLTVL.